This T cell receptor (beta chain) was sequenced in a study of blood T cell repertoires in COVID-19. Study at large: The United States, Italy and Spain were the sources of the acute and convalescent COVID-19 samples. T cells, B-cell-depleted T cells, or PBMCs supplied cDNA or gDNA.

Per the original data handling: Using reference gene primer amplification, nucleated cell counts were estimated. Using immunoSEQ multiplex PCR, the repertoire was profiled, and TCRdb retains in-frame clones only, with some absent. For V, J and clone size, that table is used; D and trimming come from the DNA. Of about 100,000 clones listed, roughly 92% are singletons. Trimming shortened V by 2 bases and J by 3 bases, and 9 bases separated the two germline ends. CDR1 and CDR2 from the germline V gene are SGHRS and YFSETQ. The CDR3 contains 14 residues. The J gene is TRBJ1-5, the V gene TRBV5-1, with D perhaps matching TRBD1 (5 bases). The TCR originated in a man over 45 with active COVID-19. The sample comprised peripheral blood. The CDR3 DNA follows: TGCGCCAGCAGCTTTCAGGGCCTCAATCAGCCCCAGCATTTT. This gives the protein CASSFQGLNQPQHF.